This T cell receptor beta chain derives from a study of Ad26.COV2.S vaccination and SARS-CoV-2 variants. TCRdb's copy holds only in-frame clones and misses some; the assay was immunoSEQ multiplex PCR. The repertoire has 200,000 to 250,000 clones, around 89% of them found once; the top ten carry around 10%. The sample's treatment: about 20 received Ad26.COV2.S at low or high dose, single or two shots; a few received placebo; per-sample allocation not given. Following the first vaccine or placebo injection, samples were taken on day 63. Trimming removed 6 bases at V and 2 bases at J, with 10 bases between. The CDR3 consists of 13 residues. Germline V gene sequence: CDR1 MNHEY, CDR2 SVGAGI.

The starting material was peripheral blood, obtained in a trial of Ad26.COV2.S vaccine versus placebo. The chain carries TRBV6-5 and TRBJ1-2, with D possibly TRBD1 on 5 matching bases. The sequence was obtained from a person aged 18-60 years who received the Ad26.COV2.S COVID-19 vaccine or a placebo. The CDR3 bases are TGTGCCAGCAGCCTTCAGGGAAACTATGGCTACACCTTC. As protein: CASSLQGNYGYTF.